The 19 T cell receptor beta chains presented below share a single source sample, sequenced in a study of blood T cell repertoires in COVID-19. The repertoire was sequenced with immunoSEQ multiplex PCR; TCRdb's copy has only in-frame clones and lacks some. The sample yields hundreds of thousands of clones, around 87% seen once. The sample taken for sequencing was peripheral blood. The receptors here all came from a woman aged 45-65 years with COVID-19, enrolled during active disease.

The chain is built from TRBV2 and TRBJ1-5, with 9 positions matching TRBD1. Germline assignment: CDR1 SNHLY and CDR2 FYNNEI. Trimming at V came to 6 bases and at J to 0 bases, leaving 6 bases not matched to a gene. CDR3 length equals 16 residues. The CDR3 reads CASRKGQGGSNQPQHF. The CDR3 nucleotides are TGTGCCAGCAGAAAGGGACAGGGCGGTAGCAATCAGCCCCAGCATTTT.

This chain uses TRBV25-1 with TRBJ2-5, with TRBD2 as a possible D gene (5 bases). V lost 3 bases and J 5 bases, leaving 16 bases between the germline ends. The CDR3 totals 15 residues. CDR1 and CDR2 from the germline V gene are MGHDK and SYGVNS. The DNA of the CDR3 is TGTGCCAGCAGTGATACGGCGGGCCCGGGGGAGACCCAGTACTTC. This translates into CASSDTAGPGETQYF.

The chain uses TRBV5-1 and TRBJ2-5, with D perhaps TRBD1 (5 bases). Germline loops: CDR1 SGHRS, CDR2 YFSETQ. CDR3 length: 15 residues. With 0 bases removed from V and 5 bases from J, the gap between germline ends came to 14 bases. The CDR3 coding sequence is TGCGCCAGCAGCTTGGAGGGCAGGGTGTGGGAGACCCAGTACTTC. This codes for CASSLEGRVWETQYF.

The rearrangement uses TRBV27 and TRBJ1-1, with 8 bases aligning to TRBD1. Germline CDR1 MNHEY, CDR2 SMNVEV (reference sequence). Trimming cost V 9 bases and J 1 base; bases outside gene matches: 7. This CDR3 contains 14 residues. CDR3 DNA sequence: TGTGCCAGGCCTGACAGGGGATGGAACACTGAAGCTTTCTTT. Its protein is CARPDRGWNTEAFF.

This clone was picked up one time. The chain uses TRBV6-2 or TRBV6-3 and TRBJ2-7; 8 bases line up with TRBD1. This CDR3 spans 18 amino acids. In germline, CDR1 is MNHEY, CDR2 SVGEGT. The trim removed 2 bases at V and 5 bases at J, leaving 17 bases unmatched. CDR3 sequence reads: CASSYERQGAYGPHEQYF. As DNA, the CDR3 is TGTGCCAGCAGTTACGAAAGGCAGGGGGCGTATGGACCCCACGAGCAGTACTTC.

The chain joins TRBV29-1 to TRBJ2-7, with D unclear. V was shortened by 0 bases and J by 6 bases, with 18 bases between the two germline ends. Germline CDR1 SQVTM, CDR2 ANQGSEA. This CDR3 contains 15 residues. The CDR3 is CSVEEGHRAHFEQYF. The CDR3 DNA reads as TGCAGCGTTGAAGAGGGCCATAGAGCCCACTTCGAGCAGTACTTC.

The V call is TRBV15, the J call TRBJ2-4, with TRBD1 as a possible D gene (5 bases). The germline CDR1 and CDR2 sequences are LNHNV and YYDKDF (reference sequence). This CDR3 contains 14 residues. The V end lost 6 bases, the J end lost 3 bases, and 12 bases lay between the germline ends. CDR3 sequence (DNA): TGTGCCACCAGGGGCGACAGCGTCAAAAACATTCAGTACTTC. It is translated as CATRGDSVKNIQYF.

DNA of the CDR3: TGTGCCAGCCGGGACAGGGGTGGAGGGTACGAGCAGTACTTC. This sequence encodes CASRDRGGGYEQYF. The J gene is TRBJ2-7, the V gene TRBV19, with 10 positions matching TRBD1. This CDR3 region has 14 residues. Trimming cost V 9 bases and J 4 bases; bases outside gene matches: 9. The germline V gene has CDR1 LNHDA and CDR2 SQIVND (reference sequence).

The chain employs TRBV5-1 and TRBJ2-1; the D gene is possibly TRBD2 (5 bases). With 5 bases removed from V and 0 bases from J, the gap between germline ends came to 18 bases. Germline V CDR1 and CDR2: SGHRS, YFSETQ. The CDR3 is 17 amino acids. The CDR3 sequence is CASSFQPSGSSYNEQFF. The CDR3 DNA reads TGCGCCAGCAGTTTTCAACCGAGCGGTAGCTCCTACAATGAGCAGTTCTTC.

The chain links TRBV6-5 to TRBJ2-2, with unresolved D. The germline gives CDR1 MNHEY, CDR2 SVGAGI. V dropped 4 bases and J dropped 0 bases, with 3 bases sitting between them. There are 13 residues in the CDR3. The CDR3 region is CASSLANTGELFF. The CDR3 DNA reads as TGTGCCAGCAGTTTAGCGAACACCGGGGAGCTGTTTTTT.

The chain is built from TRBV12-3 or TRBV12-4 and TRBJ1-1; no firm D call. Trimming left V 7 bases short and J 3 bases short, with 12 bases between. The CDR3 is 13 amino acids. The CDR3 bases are TGTGCCAGCACCCCTGATACTCACACTGAAGCTTTCTTT. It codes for CASTPDTHTEAFF.

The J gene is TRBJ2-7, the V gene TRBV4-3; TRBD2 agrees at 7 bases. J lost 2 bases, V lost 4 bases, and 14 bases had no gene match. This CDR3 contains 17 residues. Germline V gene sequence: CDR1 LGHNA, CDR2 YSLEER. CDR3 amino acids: CASSRVAGAGEPYEQYF. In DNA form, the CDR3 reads TGCGCCAGCAGCCGCGTTGCGGGAGCAGGAGAACCCTACGAGCAGTACTTC.

The CDR3 nucleotides read TGCGCCAGCAGTCAATCGTGGGCTAGCGGGGGGAGAACCGGGGAGCTGTTTTTT. Protein sequence: CASSQSWASGGRTGELFF. The chain is built from TRBV23-1 and TRBJ2-2; the match to TRBD2 covers 11 bases. TRBV23-1 is an ORF, and what it does is uncertain. This CDR3 comprises 18 residues. V shed 0 bases and J 5 bases; nucleotides not matched to a gene: 8.

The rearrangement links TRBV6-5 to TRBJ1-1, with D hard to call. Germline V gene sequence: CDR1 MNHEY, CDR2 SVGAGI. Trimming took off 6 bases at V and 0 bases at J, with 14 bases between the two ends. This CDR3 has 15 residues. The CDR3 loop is CASSQTTSMNTEAFF. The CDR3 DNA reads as TGTGCCAGCAGCCAAACTACGTCCATGAACACTGAAGCTTTCTTT.

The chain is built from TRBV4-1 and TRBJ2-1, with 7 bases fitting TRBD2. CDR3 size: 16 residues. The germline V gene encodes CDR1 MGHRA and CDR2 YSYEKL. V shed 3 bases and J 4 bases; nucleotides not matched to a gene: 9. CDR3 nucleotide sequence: TGCGCCAGCAGCCAGACTCTAGCGGAGTATTACAATGAGCAGTTCTTC. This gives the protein CASSQTLAEYYNEQFF.

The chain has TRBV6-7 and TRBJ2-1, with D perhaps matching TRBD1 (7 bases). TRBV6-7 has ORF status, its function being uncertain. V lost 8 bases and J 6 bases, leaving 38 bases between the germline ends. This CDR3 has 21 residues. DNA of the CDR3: TGTGCCAGCGAGGGGGCAGGACTAATCGTCGCCGGGACCCTTATGGGCAATGAGCAGTTCTTC. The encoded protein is CASEGAGLIVAGTLMGNEQFF.

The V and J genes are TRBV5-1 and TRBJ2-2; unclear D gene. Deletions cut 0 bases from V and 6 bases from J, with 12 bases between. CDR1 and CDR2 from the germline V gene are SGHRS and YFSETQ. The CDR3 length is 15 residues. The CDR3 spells CASSLDVSGPGELFF. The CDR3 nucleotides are TGCGCCAGCAGCTTGGATGTCTCAGGCCCCGGGGAGCTGTTTTTT.

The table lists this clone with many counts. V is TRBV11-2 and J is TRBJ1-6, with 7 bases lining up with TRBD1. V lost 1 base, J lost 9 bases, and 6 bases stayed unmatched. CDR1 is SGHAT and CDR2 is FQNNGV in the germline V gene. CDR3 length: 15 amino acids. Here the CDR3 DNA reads TGTGCCAGCAGCTTAGTAGACAGGGCTGCTTCACCCCTCCACTTT. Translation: CASSLVDRAASPLHF.

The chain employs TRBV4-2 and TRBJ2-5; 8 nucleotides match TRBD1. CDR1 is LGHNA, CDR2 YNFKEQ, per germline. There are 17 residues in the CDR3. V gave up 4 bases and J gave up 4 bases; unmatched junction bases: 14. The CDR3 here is CASSRRWRGQDGETQYF. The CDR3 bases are TGTGCCAGCAGCCGGAGATGGCGGGGACAGGACGGAGAGACCCAGTACTTC.